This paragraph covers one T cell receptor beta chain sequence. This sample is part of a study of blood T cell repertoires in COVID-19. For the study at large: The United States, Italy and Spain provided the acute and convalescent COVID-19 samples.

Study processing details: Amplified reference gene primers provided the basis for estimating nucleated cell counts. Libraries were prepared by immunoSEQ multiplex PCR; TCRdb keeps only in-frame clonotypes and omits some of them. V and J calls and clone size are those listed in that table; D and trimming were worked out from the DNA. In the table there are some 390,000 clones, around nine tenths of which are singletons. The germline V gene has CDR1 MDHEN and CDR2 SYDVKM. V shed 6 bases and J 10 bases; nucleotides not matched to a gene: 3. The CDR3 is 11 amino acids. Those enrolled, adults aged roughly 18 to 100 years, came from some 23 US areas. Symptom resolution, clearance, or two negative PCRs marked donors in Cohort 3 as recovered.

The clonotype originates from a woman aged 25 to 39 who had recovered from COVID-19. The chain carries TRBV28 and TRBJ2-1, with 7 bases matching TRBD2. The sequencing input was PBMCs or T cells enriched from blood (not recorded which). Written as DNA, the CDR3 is TGTGCCAGCAGAAAGACTAGCGAGCAGTTCTTC. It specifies CASRKTSEQFF.